Sequencing of this T cell receptor beta chain was carried out in a study of blood T cell repertoires in COVID-19. Study as a whole: Material from acute and convalescent COVID-19 was sourced from the United States, Italy and Spain.

This clone was counted a single time. CDR3 length: 16 amino acids. Germline V gives CDR1 SGHVS, CDR2 FNYEAQ. With V trimmed by 7 bases and J by 4 bases, 14 bases remained unmatched. Profiling relied on immunoSEQ multiplex PCR, and the TCRdb table lists in-frame clones only, not all of them. The table includes 10,000 or so clones, about 80% detected once. The V and J genes are TRBV7-6 and TRBJ2-7, with 9 bases fitting TRBD1. The TCR was taken from a human donor in a cohort sampled during active COVID-19. Specimen: peripheral blood. CDR3 sequence reads: CASTPGSGTGPYEQYF. DNA of the CDR3: TGTGCCAGCACCCCCGGGTCGGGGACAGGGCCTTACGAGCAGTACTTC. Full variable domain (outside the CDR3, taken from reference TRBV7-6 and TRBJ2-7): GAGVSQSPRYKVTKRGQDVALRCDPISGHVSLYWYRQALGQGPEFLTYFNYEAQQDKSGLPNDRFSAERPEGSISTLTIQRTEQRDSAMYRCASTPGSGTGPYEQYFGPGTRLTVT.